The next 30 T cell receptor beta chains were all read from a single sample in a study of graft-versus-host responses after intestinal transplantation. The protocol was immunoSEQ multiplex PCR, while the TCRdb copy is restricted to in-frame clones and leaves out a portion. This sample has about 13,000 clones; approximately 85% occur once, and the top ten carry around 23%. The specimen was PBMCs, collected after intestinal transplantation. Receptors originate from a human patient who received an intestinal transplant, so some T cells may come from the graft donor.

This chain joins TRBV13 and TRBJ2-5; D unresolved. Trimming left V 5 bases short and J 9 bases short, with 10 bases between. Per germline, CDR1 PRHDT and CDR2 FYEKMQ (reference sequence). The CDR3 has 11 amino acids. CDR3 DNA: TGTGCCAGCAGCACACAAAACGCCCAGTACTTC. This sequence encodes CASSTQNAQYF.

The CDR3 nucleotides are TGTGCCAGCAGCCAAGTGGGGACTAACACCGGGGAGCTGTTTTTT. It codes for CASSQVGTNTGELFF. V gene TRBV4-2 combines with J gene TRBJ2-2, with TRBD2 as a possible D gene (6 bases). The length of the CDR3 is 15 residues. The ends were cut back, 1 base at V and 2 bases at J, with 8 bases in the middle. Germline CDR1 and CDR2: LGHNA and YNFKEQ.

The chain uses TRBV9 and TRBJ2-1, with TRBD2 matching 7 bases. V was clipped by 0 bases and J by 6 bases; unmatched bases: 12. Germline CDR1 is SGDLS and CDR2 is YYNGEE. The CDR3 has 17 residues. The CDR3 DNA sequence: TGTGCCAGCAGCGTAGACCAAAAGGGAGGGCCGGGCAATGAGCAGTTCTTC. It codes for CASSVDQKGGPGNEQFF.

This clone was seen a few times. The CDR3 DNA reads TGTGCCAGCAGACCCGTACTGACAGGGGCGAATGGCTACACCTTC. This codes for CASRPVLTGANGYTF. The J gene is TRBJ1-2, the V gene TRBV6-5, with 8 bases fitting TRBD1. V dropped 6 bases and J dropped 6; count of bases not matched to a gene: 12. Germline CDR1 reads MNHEY; CDR2 reads SVGAGI. CDR3 length: 15 amino acids.

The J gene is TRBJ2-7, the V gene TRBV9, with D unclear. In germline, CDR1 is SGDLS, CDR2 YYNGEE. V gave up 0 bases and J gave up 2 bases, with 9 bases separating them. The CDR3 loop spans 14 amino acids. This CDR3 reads CASSVDSGAYEQYF. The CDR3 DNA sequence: TGTGCCAGCAGCGTAGATTCCGGCGCCTACGAGCAGTACTTC.

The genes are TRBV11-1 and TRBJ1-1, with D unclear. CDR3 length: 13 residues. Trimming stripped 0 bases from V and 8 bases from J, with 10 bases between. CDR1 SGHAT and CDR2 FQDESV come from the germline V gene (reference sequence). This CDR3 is CASSLAPRAEAFF. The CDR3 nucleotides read TGTGCCAGCAGCTTAGCGCCTAGGGCCGAAGCTTTCTTT.

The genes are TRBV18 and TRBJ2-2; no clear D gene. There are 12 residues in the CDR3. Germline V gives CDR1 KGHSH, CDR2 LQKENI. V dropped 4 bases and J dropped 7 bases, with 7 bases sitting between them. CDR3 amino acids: CASSRAGGELFF. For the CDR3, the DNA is TGTGCCAGCTCACGCGCTGGCGGGGAGCTGTTTTTT.

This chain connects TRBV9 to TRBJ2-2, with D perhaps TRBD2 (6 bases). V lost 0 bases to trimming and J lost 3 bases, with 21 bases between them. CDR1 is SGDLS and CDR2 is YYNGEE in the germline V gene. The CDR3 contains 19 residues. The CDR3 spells CASSVATLSAGSDTGELFF. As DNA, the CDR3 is TGTGCCAGCAGCGTAGCTACACTTTCTGCGGGATCGGACACCGGGGAGCTGTTTTTT.

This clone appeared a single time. The CDR3 nucleotides are TGTGCCAGCAGCTTCGGACCGGGAGGTACGCAGTATTTT. This translates into CASSFGPGGTQYF. The chain joins TRBV7-3 to TRBJ2-3; TRBD2 matches 7 bases. Germline assignment: CDR1 SGHTA and CDR2 FQGTGA. V trimming: 3 bases; J trimming: 8 bases; junction bases outside the gene matches: 5. This CDR3 contains 13 residues.

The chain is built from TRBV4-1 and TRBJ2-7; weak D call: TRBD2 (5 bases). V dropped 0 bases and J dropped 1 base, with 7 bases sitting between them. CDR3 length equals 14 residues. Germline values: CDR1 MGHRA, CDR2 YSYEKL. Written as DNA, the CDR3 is TGCGCCAGCAGCCAAGAGGAGGTATCCTACGAGCAGTACTTC. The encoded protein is CASSQEEVSYEQYF.

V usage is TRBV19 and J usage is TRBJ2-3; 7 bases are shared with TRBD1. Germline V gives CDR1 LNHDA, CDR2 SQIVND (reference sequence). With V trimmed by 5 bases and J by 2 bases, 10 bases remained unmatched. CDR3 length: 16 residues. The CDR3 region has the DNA TGTGCCAGTAGTTTTCAAAGGGGGCGCGACACAGATACGCAGTATTTT. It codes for CASSFQRGRDTDTQYF.

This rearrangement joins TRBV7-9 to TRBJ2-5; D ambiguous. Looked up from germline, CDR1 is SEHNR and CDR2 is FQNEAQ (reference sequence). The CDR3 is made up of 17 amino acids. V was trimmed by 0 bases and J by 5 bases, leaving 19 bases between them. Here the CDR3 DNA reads TGTGCCAGCAGCTTAGCGGAAGTTTCTGGGGATGGGGAGACCCAGTACTTC. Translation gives CASSLAEVSGDGETQYF. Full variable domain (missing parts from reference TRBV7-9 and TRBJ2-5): DTGVSQNPRHKITKRGQNVTFRCDPISEHNRLYWYRQTLGQGPEFLTYFQNEAQLEKSRLLSDRFSAERPKGSFSTLEIQRTEQGDSAMYLCASSLAEVSGDGETQYFGPGTRLLVL.

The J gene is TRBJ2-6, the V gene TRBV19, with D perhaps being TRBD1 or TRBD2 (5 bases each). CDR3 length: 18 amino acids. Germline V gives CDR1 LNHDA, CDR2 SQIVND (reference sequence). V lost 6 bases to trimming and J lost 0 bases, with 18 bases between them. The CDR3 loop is CASRATGQRNSGANVLTF. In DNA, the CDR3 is TGTGCCAGTAGGGCAACGGGGCAGCGGAACTCTGGGGCCAACGTCCTGACTTTC.

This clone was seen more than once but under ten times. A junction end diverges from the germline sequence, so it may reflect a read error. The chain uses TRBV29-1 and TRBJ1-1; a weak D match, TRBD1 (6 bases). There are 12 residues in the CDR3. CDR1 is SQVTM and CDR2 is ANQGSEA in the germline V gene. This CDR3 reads CSDEQGNTEAFF. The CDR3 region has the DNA TGCAGCGATGAACAGGGGAACACTGAAGCTTTCTTT.

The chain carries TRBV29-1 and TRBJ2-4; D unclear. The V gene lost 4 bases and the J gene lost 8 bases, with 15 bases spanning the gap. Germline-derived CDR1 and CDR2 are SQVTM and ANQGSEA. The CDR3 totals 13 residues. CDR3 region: CSVGPRFKDIQYF. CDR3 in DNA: TGCAGCGTTGGGCCCCGATTTAAGGACATTCAGTACTTC.

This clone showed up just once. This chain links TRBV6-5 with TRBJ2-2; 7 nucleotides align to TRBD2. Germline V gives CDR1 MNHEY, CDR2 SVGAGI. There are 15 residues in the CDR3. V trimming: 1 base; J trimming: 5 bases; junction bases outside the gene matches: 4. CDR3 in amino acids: CASSYFAGETGELFF. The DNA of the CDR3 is TGTGCCAGCAGTTACTTTGCGGGAGAGACCGGGGAGCTGTTTTTT.

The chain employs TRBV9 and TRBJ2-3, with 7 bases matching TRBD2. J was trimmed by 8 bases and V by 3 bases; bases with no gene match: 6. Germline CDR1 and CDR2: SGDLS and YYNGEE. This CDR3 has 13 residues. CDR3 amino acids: CASSALREVTQYF. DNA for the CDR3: TGTGCCAGCAGCGCCTTACGGGAGGTTACGCAGTATTTT.

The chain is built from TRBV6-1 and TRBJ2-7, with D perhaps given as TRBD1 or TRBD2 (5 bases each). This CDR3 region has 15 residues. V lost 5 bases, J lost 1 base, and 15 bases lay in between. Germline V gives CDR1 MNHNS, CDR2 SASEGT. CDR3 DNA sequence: TGTGCCAGCAGTCAATCAGGGTGGACTTCCTACGAGCAGTACTTC. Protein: CASSQSGWTSYEQYF.

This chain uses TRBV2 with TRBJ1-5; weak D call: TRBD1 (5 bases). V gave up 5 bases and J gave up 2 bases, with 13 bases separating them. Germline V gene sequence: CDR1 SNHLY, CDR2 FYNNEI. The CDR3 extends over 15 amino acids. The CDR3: CASSIDVGGNQPQHF. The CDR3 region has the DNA TGTGCCAGCAGTATTGATGTGGGGGGCAATCAGCCCCAGCATTTT.

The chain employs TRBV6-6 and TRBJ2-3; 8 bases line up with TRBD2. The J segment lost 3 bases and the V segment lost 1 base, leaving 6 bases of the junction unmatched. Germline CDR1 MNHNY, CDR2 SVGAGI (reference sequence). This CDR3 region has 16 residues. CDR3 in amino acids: CASSYLSGSGTDTQYF. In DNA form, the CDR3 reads TGTGCCAGCAGTTACTTAAGCGGGAGTGGGACAGATACGCAGTATTTT.

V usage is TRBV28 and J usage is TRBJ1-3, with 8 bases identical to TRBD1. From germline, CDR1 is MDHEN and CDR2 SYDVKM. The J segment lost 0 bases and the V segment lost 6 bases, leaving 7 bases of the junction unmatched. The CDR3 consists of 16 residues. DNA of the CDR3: TGTGCCAGCAGCCCTTCAGGGGGCCCCTCTGGAAACACCATATATTTT. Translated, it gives CASSPSGGPSGNTIYF.

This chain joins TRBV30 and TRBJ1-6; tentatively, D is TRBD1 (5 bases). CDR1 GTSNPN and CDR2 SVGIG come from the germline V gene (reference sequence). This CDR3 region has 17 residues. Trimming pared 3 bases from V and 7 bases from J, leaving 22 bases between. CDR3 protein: CAWRTGGSGRLNSPLHF. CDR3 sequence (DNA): TGTGCCTGGAGGACCGGGGGGTCGGGACGGCTAAATTCACCCCTCCACTTT.

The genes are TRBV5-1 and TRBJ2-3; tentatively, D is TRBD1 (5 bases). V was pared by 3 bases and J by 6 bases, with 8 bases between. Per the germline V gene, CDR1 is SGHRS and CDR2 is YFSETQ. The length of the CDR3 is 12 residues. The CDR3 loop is CASSWTRDTQYF. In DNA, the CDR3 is TGCGCCAGCAGCTGGACACGCGATACGCAGTATTTT.

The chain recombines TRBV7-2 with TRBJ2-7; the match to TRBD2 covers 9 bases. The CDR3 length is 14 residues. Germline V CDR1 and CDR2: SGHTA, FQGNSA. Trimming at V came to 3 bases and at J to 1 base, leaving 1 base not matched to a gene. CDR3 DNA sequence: TGTGCCAGCAGCTTCCTAGCGGGGTCCTACGAGCAGTACTTC. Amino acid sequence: CASSFLAGSYEQYF.

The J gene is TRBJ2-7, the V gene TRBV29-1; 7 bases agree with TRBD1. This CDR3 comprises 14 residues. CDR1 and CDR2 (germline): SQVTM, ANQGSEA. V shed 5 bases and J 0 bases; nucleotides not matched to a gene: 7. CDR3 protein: CSVRTGTGSYEQYF. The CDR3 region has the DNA TGCAGCGTTCGGACAGGAACGGGCTCCTACGAGCAGTACTTC.

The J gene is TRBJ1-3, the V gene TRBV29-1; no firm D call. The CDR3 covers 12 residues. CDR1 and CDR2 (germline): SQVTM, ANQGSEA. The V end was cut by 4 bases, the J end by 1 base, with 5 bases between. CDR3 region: CSVVPSGNTIYF. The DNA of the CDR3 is TGCAGCGTTGTACCGTCTGGAAACACCATATATTTT.

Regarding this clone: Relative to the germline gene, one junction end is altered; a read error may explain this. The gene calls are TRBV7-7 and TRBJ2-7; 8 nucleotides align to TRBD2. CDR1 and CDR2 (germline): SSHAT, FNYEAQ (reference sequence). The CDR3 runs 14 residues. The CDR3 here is CASSLGPGGHEQYF. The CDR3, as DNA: TGTGCTAGCAGCTTAGGACCGGGGGGGCACGAGCAGTACTTC.

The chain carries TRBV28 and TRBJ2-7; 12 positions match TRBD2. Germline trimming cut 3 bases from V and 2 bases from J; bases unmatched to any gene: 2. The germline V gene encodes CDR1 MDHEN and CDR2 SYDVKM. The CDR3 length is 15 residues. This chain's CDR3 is CASSFRTSGTYEQYF. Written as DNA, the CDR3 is TGTGCCAGCAGTTTCCGGACTAGCGGGACCTACGAGCAGTACTTC.

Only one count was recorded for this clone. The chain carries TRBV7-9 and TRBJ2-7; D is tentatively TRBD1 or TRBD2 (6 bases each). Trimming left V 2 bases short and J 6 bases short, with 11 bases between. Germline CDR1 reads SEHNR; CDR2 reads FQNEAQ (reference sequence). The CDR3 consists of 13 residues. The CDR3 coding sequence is TGTGCCAGCAGCTTACCGGGGGCGTCCGAGCAGTACTTC. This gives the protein CASSLPGASEQYF. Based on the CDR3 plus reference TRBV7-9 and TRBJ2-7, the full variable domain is DTGVSQNPRHKITKRGQNVTFRCDPISEHNRLYWYRQTLGQGPEFLTYFQNEAQLEKSRLLSDRFSAERPKGSFSTLEIQRTEQGDSAMYLCASSLPGASEQYFGPGTRLTVT.

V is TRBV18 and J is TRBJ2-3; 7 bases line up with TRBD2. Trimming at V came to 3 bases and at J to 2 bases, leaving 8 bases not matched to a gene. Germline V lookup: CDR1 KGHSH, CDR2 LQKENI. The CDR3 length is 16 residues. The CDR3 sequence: CASSPRREWATDTQYF. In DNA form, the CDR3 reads TGTGCCAGCTCACCTCGGCGGGAGTGGGCCACAGATACGCAGTATTTT.